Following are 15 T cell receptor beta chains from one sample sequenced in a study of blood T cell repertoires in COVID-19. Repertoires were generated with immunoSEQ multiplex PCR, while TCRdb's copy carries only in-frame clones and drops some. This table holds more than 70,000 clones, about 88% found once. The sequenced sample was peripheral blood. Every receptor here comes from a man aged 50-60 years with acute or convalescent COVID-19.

The CDR3 here is CASSFRAGAGEAFF. The CDR3 nucleotides are TGTGCCAGCAGTTTCCGGGCAGGGGCTGGGGAAGCTTTCTTT. The chain employs TRBV27 and TRBJ1-1; tentatively, D is TRBD1 (6 bases). The ends were cut back, 3 bases at V and 8 bases at J, with 16 bases in the middle. This CDR3 has 14 amino acids. Germline CDR1 MNHEY, CDR2 SMNVEV (reference sequence).

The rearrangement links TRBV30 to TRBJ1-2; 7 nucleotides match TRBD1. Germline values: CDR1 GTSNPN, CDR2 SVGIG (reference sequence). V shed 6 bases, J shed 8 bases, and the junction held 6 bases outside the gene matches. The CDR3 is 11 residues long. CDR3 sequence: CACLEGGGYTF. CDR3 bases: TGTGCCTGCCTTGAAGGGGGCGGCTACACCTTC. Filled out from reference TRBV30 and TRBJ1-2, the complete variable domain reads SQTIHQWPATLVQPVGSPLSLECTVEGTSNPNLYWYRQAAGRGLQLLFYSVGIGQISSEVPQNLSASRPQDRQFILSSKKLLLSDSGFYLCACLEGGGYTFGSGTRLTVV.

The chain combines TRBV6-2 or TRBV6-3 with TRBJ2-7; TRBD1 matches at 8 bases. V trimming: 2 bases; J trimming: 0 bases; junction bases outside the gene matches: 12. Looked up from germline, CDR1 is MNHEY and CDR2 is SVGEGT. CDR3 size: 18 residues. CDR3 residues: CASSYPDMGDRSSYEQYF. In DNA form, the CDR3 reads TGTGCCAGCAGTTACCCGGACATGGGGGACAGGAGCTCCTACGAGCAGTACTTC.

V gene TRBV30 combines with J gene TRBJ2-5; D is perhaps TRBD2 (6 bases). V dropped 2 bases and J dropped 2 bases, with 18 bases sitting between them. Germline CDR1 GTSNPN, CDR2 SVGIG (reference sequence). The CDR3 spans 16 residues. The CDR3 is CAWSPGGFGQQETQYF. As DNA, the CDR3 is TGTGCCTGGAGTCCTGGGGGGTTCGGGCAGCAAGAGACCCAGTACTTC.

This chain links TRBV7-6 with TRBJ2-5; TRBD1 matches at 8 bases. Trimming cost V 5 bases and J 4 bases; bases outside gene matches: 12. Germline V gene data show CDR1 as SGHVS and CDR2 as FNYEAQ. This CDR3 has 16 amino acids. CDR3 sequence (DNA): TGTGCCAGCAGCCAAACTCAGGGGGCGGTAGGAGAGACCCAGTACTTC. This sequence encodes CASSQTQGAVGETQYF.

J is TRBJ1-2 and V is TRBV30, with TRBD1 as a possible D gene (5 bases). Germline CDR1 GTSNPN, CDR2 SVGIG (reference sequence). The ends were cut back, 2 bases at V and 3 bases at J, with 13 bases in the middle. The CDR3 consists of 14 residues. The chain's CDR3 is CAWSPTGLHYGYTF. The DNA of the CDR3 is TGTGCCTGGAGTCCGACGGGACTACACTATGGCTACACCTTC.

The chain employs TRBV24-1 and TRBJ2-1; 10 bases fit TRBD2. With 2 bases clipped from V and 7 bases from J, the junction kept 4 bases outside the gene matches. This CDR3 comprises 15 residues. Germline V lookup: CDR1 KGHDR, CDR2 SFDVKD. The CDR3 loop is CATSDSRTSGNEQFF. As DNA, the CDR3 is TGTGCCACCAGTGATTCCCGGACTAGCGGAAATGAGCAGTTCTTC.

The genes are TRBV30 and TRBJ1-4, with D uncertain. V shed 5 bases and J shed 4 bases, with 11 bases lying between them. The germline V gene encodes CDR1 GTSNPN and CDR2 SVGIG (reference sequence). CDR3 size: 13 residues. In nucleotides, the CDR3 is TGTGCCTGGTCCCGCCGGGGTAATGAAAAACTGTTTTTT. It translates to CAWSRRGNEKLFF. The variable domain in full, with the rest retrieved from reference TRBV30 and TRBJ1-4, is SQTIHQWPATLVQPVGSPLSLECTVEGTSNPNLYWYRQAAGRGLQLLFYSVGIGQISSEVPQNLSASRPQDRQFILSSKKLLLSDSGFYLCAWSRRGNEKLFFGSGTQLSVL.

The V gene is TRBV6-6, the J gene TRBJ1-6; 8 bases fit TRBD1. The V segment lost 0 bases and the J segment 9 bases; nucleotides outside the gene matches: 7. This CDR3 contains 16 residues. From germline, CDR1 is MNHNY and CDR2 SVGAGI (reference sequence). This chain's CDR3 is CASSYSGPQGGSPLHF. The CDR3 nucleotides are TGTGCCAGCAGTTACTCGGGTCCACAGGGGGGTTCACCCCTCCACTTT.

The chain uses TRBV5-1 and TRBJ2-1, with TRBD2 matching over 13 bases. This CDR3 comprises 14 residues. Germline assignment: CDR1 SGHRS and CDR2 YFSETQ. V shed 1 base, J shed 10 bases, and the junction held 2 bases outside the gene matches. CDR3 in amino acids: CASSLTSGREEQFF. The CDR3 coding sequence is TGCGCCAGCAGCTTGACTAGCGGGAGGGAGGAGCAGTTCTTC.

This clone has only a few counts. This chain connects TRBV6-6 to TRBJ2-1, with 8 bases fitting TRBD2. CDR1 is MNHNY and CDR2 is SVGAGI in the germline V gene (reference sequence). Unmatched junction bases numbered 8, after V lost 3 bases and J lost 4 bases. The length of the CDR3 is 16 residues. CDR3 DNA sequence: TGTGCCAGCAGTTATGGTCTGCGGGGGGCTTACAATGAGCAGTTCTTC. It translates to CASSYGLRGAYNEQFF.

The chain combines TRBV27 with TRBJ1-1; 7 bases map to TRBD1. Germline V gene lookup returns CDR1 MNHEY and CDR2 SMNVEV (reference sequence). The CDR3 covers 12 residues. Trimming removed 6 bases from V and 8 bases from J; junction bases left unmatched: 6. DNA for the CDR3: TGTGCCAGCAGCCTCAGACAGGGCGAAGCTTTCTTT. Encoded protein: CASSLRQGEAFF.

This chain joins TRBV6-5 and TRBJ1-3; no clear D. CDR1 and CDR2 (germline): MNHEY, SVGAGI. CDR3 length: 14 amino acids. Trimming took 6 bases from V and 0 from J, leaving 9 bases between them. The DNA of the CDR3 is TGTGCCAGCAGCCGAGGGTACTCTGGAAACACCATATATTTT. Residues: CASSRGYSGNTIYF.

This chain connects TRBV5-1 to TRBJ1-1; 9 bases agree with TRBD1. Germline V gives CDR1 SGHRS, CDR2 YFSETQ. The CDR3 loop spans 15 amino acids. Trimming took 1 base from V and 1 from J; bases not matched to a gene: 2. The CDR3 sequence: CASSLTGGGNTEAFF. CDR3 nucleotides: TGCGCCAGCAGCTTGACAGGGGGCGGGAACACTGAAGCTTTCTTT.

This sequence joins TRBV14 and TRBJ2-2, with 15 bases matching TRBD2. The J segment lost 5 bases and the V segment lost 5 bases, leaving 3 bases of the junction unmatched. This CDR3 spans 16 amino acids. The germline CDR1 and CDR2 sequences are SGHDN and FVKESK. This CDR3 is CASSGLAGGLTGELFF. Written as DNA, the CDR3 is TGTGCCAGCAGCGGACTAGCGGGGGGGCTGACCGGGGAGCTGTTTTTT. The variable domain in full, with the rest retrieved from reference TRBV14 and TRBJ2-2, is EAGVTQFPSHSVIEKGQTVTLRCDPISGHDNLYWYRRVMGKEIKFLLHFVKESKQDESGMPNNRFLAERTGGTYSTLKVQPAELEDSGVYFCASSGLAGGLTGELFFGEGSRLTVL.